Below, one T cell receptor beta chain is given with its context. The antigen is not known. The CDR3 sequence is 18 residues long. Trimming at V came to 3 bases and at J to 5 bases, leaving 17 bases not matched to a gene. Looked up from germline, CDR1 is KGHSH and CDR2 is LQKENI. The data stem from a study of cytomegalovirus exposure and HLA in healthy donors. Study results and limitations: Later work found that TCR association rates differed between HLA loci; DRB1 had the most and HLA-C the fewest.

The study ran its PCR with 60 Vbeta and 13 Jbeta primers. The data were produced by immunoSEQ multiplex PCR, yet TCRdb's version contains in-frame clones alone and is incomplete. The table shows some 220,000 clones, with around 89% occurring only once. The sequence derives from a young woman in good health and CMV-seronegative. Source material: PBMCs. The chain couples TRBV18 to TRBJ2-7; TRBD2 agrees at 9 bases. The CDR3 DNA reads as TGTGCCAGCTCACCCTTACCCGGGACTAGCAGCCCTACCGACGAGCAGTACTTC. Residues: CASSPLPGTSSPTDEQYF.